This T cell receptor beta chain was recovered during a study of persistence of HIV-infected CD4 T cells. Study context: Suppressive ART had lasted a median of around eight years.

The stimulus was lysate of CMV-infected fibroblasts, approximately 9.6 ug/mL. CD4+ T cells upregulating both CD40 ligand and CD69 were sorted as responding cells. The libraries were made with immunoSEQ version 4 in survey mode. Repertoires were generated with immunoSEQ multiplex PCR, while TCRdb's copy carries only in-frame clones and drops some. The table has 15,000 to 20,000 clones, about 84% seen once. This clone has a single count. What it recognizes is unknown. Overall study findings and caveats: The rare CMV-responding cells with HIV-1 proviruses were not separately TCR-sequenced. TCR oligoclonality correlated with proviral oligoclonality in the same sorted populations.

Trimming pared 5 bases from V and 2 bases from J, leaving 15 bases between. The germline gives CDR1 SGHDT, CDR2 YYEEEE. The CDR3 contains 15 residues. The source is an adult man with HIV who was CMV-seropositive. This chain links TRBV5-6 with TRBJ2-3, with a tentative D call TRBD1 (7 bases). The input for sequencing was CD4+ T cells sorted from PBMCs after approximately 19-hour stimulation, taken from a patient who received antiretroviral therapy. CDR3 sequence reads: CASSYQGGFTDTQYF. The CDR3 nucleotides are TGTGCCAGCAGTTATCAGGGGGGATTCACAGATACGCAGTATTTT.